This T cell receptor beta chain derives from a study of regulatory T cells in long-lasting Graves disease. Arm-PCR with iRepertoire HTBI primers amplified the CDR3 regions for these TCR beta libraries. One entry per CDR3 protein, called by TCRdb with MiXCR from the multiplex PCR reads. The table includes approximately 400,000 distinct CDR3 sequences, approximately 16% detected once. At least ten counts were recorded for this clonotype. Time point specified: newly diagnosed GD, antithyroid drugs for less than 3 months. The authors made the TCR library using RNA they extracted from PBMCs. As a group, patients came from one endocrinology department in Xi'an, China. The collection involved drawing roughly 9.1 milliliters of peripheral blood into EDTA tubes. These sequences were also reported in another study, on T cells in Graves' hyperthyroidism and ophthalmopathy.

This TCR came from a woman between 40 and 50 years old with Graves disease. Source: peripheral blood mononuclear cells (PBMCs), taken at new diagnosis, from a patient treated with antithyroid drugs.

CDR3 protein: CASSPGTGSTGELFF. The CDR3 DNA reads TGTGCCAGCAGTCCCGGGACAGGGAGCACCGGGGAGCTGTTTTTT. This chain joins TRBV28 and TRBJ2-2; 9 bases line up with TRBD1. Trimming took 5 bases from V and 4 from J; bases not matched to a gene: 5. This CDR3 has 15 amino acids. Germline V gene data show CDR1 as MDHEN and CDR2 as SYDVKM.